This T cell receptor (beta chain) is drawn from a study of blood T cell repertoires in COVID-19. Generated by immunoSEQ multiplex PCR, the TCRdb table keeps only in-frame clones and is missing some. The repertoire holds some 110,000 clones, with 70% to 80% as singletons. CDR1 and CDR2 from the germline V gene are MNHEY and SVGAGI. V dropped 6 bases and J dropped 7 bases, with 22 bases sitting between them. This CDR3 spans 15 amino acids. The sequencing input was peripheral blood. V usage is TRBV6-5 and J usage is TRBJ2-7; weak D call: TRBD1 (6 bases). The receptor comes from a man aged 45-65 years with acute or convalescent COVID-19. Here the CDR3 DNA reads TGTGCCAGCAGGGAGAAGATGGGGGCTCGTTATGAGCAGTACTTC. Translated, it gives CASREKMGARYEQYF.